A selection of T cell receptor beta chains follows, all from one sample in a study of beta chain features in type 1 diabetes. Sequencing used immunoSEQ multiplex PCR; TCRdb keeps in-frame clones, though not all of them. The sample has about 620,000 clones, 15% to 19% seen once. The specimen sequenced was naive CD4+ T cells from blood. Receptors originate from a man in his late teens or twenties in good health. CDR3s include the opening cysteine and the closing phenylalanine or tryptophan. A D gene is named only where the DNA matches it firmly. Only some rows state a clone size, as once, few, many or a class for expanded clones.

>.|TRBJ2-5|few|TRBV4-2
TGTGCCAGCAGCAACCGGGACCTAGACCAAGAGACCCAGTACTTC
CASSNRDLDQETQYF
>.|TRBJ1-2|.|TRBV15
TGTGCCACCAGCAGAAAAGGACAGTCTGACTATGGCTACACCTTC
CATSRKGQSDYGYTF
>.|TRBJ1-5|few|TRBV5-1
TGCGCCAGCAGCCTACAGGGAATGAATCAGCCCCAGCATTTT
CASSLQGMNQPQHF
>.|TRBJ1-4|.|TRBV27
TGTGCCAGCAGTCTCGCAAGTAGAACCGGGCAGGAAAAACTGTTTTTT
CASSLASRTGQEKLFF
>.|TRBJ1-5|few|TRBV2
TGTGCCAGCAGTGAGCAGGGTGACTATCAGCCCCAGCATTTT
CASSEQGDYQPQHF
>.|TRBJ2-1|few|TRBV28
TGTGCCAGCAGACATGGGGGACTTTACAATGAGCAGTTCTTC
CASRHGGLYNEQFF
>TRBD1|TRBJ1-1|.|TRBV10-3
TGTGCCATCAGTGAAGACAGGGGAAACACTGAAGCTTTCTTT
CAISEDRGNTEAFF
>TRBD2|TRBJ2-1|few|TRBV10-3
TGTGCCATCTTGGCGATAGCGGGAGGGGATAATGAGCAGTTCTTC
CAILAIAGGDNEQFF
>TRBD1|TRBJ1-1|few|TRBV5-4
TGTGCCAGCAGCTTGGCGACCGGGACAGCGATGAACACTGAAGCTTTCTTT
CASSLATGTAMNTEAFF
>TRBD1|TRBJ2-5|few|TRBV15
TGTGCCACACGGACAGGGGGCAATTCAGAGACCCAGTACTTC
CATRTGGNSETQYF
>.|TRBJ2-1|few|TRBV20-1
TGCAGTGCTAGAGATACTAGAGTGTTCTTC
CSARDTRVFF
>TRBD1|TRBJ1-3|.|TRBV28
TGTGCCAGCACCAACAGGGGTGCTGGAAACACCATATATTTT
CASTNRGAGNTIYF
>.|TRBJ1-3|.|TRBV15
TGTGCCACCAGCAGAGACTCCTTCTCTGGAAACACCATATATTTT
CATSRDSFSGNTIYF
>.|TRBJ2-4|few|TRBV4-3
TGCGCCAGCAGCCAGGCCACGGGCGCGGCCAAAAACATTCAGTACTTC
CASSQATGAAKNIQYF
>TRBD2|TRBJ2-2|.|TRBV5-1
TGCGCCAGCAGCGTCCTAGCGGGGACCGGGGAGCTGTTTTTT
CASSVLAGTGELFF
>.|TRBJ1-4|.|TRBV9
TGTGCCAGCAGCCTCGAAGGCACGATACCCACTAAAAATGAAAAACTGTTTTTT
CASSLEGTIPTKNEKLFF
>TRBD1|TRBJ2-4|many|TRBV23-1
TGCGCCAGCAGCCTGACAGGGGTACCCAAAAACATTCAGTACTTC
CASSLTGVPKNIQYF
>TRBD1|TRBJ1-2|.|TRBV19
TGTGCCAGCACCGACAGGGTCCGGCGCGGCTATGGCTACACCTTC
CASTDRVRRGYGYTF
>TRBD2|TRBJ2-3|.|TRBV18
TGTGCCAGCTCACCACAGCCTAGCGGGGGGTCGGATACGCAGTATTTT
CASSPQPSGGSDTQYF
>.|TRBJ2-5|few|TRBV2
TGTGCCAGCAGCGCCGGGGAGACCCAGTACTTC
CASSAGETQYF
>TRBD1|TRBJ2-6|.|TRBV5-1
TGCGCCAGCAGCTTGTTCCAGGGGGCTGGGGCCAACGTCCTGACTTTC
CASSLFQGAGANVLTF
>.|TRBJ2-7|few|TRBV19
TGTGCCAGTAGTATCCTAGGACAGCACGCCGAGCAGTACTTC
CASSILGQHAEQYF
>TRBD2|TRBJ2-6|few|TRBV7-3
TGTGCCAGCAGCCCCCGGGGGGGTCCCAAGGTCCTGACTTTC
CASSPRGGPKVLTF